This T cell receptor (beta chain) appears in the sequencing data of a study of blood T cell repertoires in COVID-19 (dated by TCRdb to 2018 to 2020). Background for the entire study: Samples covering the acute and convalescent phases of COVID-19 were provided by collaborators in the United States, Italy and Spain. The prospective study material was composed of cDNA or gDNA derived from T cells, B-cell-depleted T cells, or PBMCs. The dataset comprised deeply sampled blood TCRbeta repertoires from subjects exposed to, actively infected with, or recovered from COVID-19. The repertoires were released in a freely available public database meant as a resource for research on the immune response to SARS-CoV-2. The samples were drawn from two sources: the first 160 participants of the ongoing ImmuneRACE study, and 1,000 to 1,500 subjects contributed by 6 global collaborators. Sample metadata almost always included a de-identified subject ID, COVID-19 status, age in years and sex. Where available, HLA class I and class II types were obtained from metadata supplied by the sample provider rather than from assay-based typing. General study outcomes and caveats: Clinical and demographic metadata were provided uncurated, with the amount varying by source and participant.

Deletion took 4 bases off V and 4 bases off J, with a span of 18 bases between the germline ends. Measured from the cysteine to the phenylalanine, the CDR3 is 15 residues long. Kept here is only the CDR3 DNA, which spans 45 bases and is read in frame from base 1. CDR1 and CDR2 are drawn from the germline V gene: SGHRS, YFSETQ. Another Seattle source contributed samples from volunteer blood donors who had recovered from COVID-19. Each collaborating institution followed its own protocols to collect whole blood in K2EDTA tubes. For TCRbeta analysis, collaborator samples were shipped as frozen whole blood, as isolated PBMCs, or as DNA extracted from either sample type. This clone was seen only a few times. The clone's antigen remains unknown. The sample holds no much larger clone one base away, and base qualities are not on file. The immunoSEQ Assay, a bias-controlled multiplex PCR, was used to amplify TCRbeta CDR3 regions from genomic DNA. As for the authors' bioinformatics: The number of nucleated cells in each sample was estimated from the amplification of reference gene primers within the assay. Sequence reads were collapsed and filtered to measure the absolute abundance of every unique TCRbeta CDR3 rearrangement. For each sample, productive Simpson clonality was calculated as the square root of Simpson's diversity index across productive rearrangements. Imported from immuneACCESS, the table was reduced by TCRdb to in-frame sequences with V and J called. These copies leave out some clones; in studies compared against another copy, an unresolved V gene accounts for under half, and the cause of the remainder is not known. For V, J and clone size, that table is used; D and trimming come from the DNA. The sample table records 200,000 to 300,000 clones; roughly 90% of these occur just once. Over 4% of the sample belongs to the ten largest clones.

This TCR derives from a man between 60 and 75 years old who had recovered from COVID-19. Sequencing used peripheral blood. The sequence is built from TRBV5-1 and TRBJ2-7; there is no confident call for the D gene. In nucleotide form, the sequence is TGCGCCAGCAGCAACCCCGGTAGCTCGAATTACGAGCAGTACTTC. Its coded protein is CASSNPGSSNYEQYF.